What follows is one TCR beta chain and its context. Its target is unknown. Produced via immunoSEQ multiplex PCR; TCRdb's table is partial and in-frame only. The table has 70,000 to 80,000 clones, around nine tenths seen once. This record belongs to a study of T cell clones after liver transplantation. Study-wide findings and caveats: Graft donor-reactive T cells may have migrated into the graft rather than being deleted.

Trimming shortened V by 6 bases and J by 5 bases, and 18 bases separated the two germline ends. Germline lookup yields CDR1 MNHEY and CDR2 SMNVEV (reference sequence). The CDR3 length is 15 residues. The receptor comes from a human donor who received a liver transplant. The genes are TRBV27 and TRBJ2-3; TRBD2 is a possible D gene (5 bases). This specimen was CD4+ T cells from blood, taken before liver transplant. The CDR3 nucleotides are TGTGCCAGCAGGGCTATGGGAGTGCGAGGAGATACGCAGTATTTT. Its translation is CASRAMGVRGDTQYF.